The 25 T cell receptor beta chains presented below share a single source sample, sequenced in a study of blood T cells in healthy people across ages. Primed by a sample-barcoded 5' primer and a J-beta primer mix, a second PCR proceeded for about 7 to 12 cycles. Via MiXCR, TCRdb re-called the 5' RACE reads, giving one row per CDR3 protein. The top ten clones hold 25% to 35% of a sample with fewer than 700,000 distinct CDR3 sequences, 40% to 50% of them seen once. Sequencing used blood. These receptor sequences come from a man aged 80 or over in good health.

Of note for this clonotype: Since a much larger clone is just one base distant, this may be a read error. The rearrangement uses TRBV7-9 and TRBJ1-2; unclear D gene. V was trimmed by 4 bases and J by 2 bases, leaving 8 bases between them. CDR1 is SEHNR and CDR2 is FQNEAQ in the germline V gene (reference sequence). There are 13 residues in the CDR3. CDR3 protein: CASSWVGNYGYTF. The CDR3 DNA reads TGTGCCAGCAGCTGGGTAGGGAACTATGGCTACACCTTC.

V usage is TRBV27 and J usage is TRBJ2-5, with 12 bases matching TRBD2. The DNA matches TRBJ2-7 better at its end, which makes the J call doubtful. This CDR3 is 17 amino acids long. The germline V gene encodes CDR1 MNHEY and CDR2 SMNVEV (reference sequence). CDR3 coding DNA: TGTGCCAGCAGTTTTTCTAGCGGGAGGGCCGAGGTCTACGAGCAGTACTTC. Residues: CASSFSSGRAEVYEQYF.

V gene TRBV5-6 combines with J gene TRBJ1-1, with D perhaps TRBD1 (6 bases). This CDR3 has 15 amino acids. The germline V and J ends were trimmed by 2 bases and 4 bases, with 15 bases remaining between them. Germline CDR1 is SGHDT and CDR2 is YYEEEE. CDR3 residues: CASSFRQVLVTEAFF. The CDR3 coding sequence is TGTGCCAGCAGCTTCAGACAGGTATTGGTCACTGAAGCTTTCTTT.

Many counts were recorded for this clonotype. This sequence joins TRBV7-3 and TRBJ2-7; the match to TRBD1 covers 8 bases. The germline gives CDR1 SGHTA, CDR2 FQGTGA. V trimming: 2 bases; J trimming: 3 bases; junction bases outside the gene matches: 6. The CDR3 is 15 amino acids. The CDR3 sequence is CASSLFRGRDYEQYF. CDR3 coding DNA: TGTGCCAGCAGCTTATTCAGGGGGCGGGACTACGAGCAGTACTTC.

Worth noting for this clonotype: The junction differs from germline at one of its ends, possibly a read error. V and J are TRBV12-3 or TRBV12-4 and TRBJ2-1; the match to TRBD1 covers 11 bases. The CDR3 consists of 15 residues. CDR3: CTSRGQGESYNEQFF. CDR3 sequence (DNA): TGTACCAGCAGGGGACAGGGGGAATCCTACAATGAGCAGTTCTTC.

This clonotype has just a few counts. This CDR3 is CASSFRAGEQFF. The CDR3 DNA sequence: TGTGCCAGCAGTTTTCGGGCAGGGGAGCAGTTCTTC. The chain recombines TRBV28 with TRBJ2-1, with TRBD1 as a possible D gene (5 bases). The CDR3 contains 12 residues. V was cut by 3 bases and J by 10 bases, with 10 bases left in between. The germline gives CDR1 MDHEN, CDR2 SYDVKM.

This clonotype was recorded a few times. The rearrangement uses TRBV6-2 or TRBV6-3 and TRBJ2-7; no reliable D call. The J call is in doubt because the DNA end fits TRBJ2-5 better. From germline, CDR1 is MNHEY and CDR2 SVGEGT. This CDR3 is built from 12 residues. This CDR3 reads CASISLEKTQYF. The CDR3 DNA follows: TGTGCCAGCATCTCTTTGGAGAAGACCCAGTACTTC.

This clonotype appeared many times. The V gene is TRBV7-2, the J gene TRBJ1-1; TRBD1 is a possible D gene (5 bases). The CDR3 length is 12 residues. Germline V gives CDR1 SGHTA, CDR2 FQGNSA. Trimming took off 7 bases at V and 9 bases at J, with 15 bases between the two ends. This CDR3 is CASTLQRGKAFF. The CDR3 DNA sequence: TGTGCCAGCACATTACAGAGGGGAAAAGCTTTCTTT.

This clonotype has a handful of counts. The chain is built from TRBV10-2 and TRBJ2-7; 9 bases agree with TRBD1. The germline CDR1 and CDR2 sequences are WSHSY and SAAADI. This CDR3 has 14 amino acids. With 5 bases clipped from V and 5 bases from J, the junction kept 7 bases outside the gene matches. CDR3 loop: CASSSTGGVDEQYF. DNA of the CDR3: TGCGCCAGCAGTAGTACAGGGGGCGTCGACGAGCAGTACTTC.

In the case of this clonotype: A much larger clone differs by one base, so this may be a read error. The chain uses TRBV9 and TRBJ2-3; 8 bases map to TRBD2. The CDR3 loop spans 15 amino acids. Looked up from germline, CDR1 is SGDLS and CDR2 is YYNGEE. V dropped 0 bases and J dropped 2; count of bases not matched to a gene: 2. This CDR3 reads CASSVGGRNTDTQYF. CDR3 nucleotide sequence: TGTGCCAGCAGCGTAGGCGGGAGGAACACAGATACGCAGTATTTT.

The chain recombines TRBV7-3 with TRBJ2-3, with 10 bases fitting TRBD2. V trimming: 4 bases; J trimming: 5 bases; junction bases outside the gene matches: 3. The CDR3 has 14 residues. CDR1 and CDR2 from the germline V gene are SGHTA and FQGTGA. In DNA form, the CDR3 reads TGTGCCAGCAGCTCGCTAGCGGGAGAAGATACGCAGTATTTT. Translating it yields CASSSLAGEDTQYF. Supplemented by reference TRBV7-3 and TRBJ2-3, the full variable domain reads GAGVSQTPSNKVTEKGKYVELRCDPISGHTALYWYRQSLGQGPEFLIYFQGTGAADDSGLPNDRFFAVRPEGSVSTLKIQRTERGDSAVYLCASSSLAGEDTQYFGPGTRLTVL.

J is TRBJ2-7 and V is TRBV3-1, with D hard to call. The CDR3 contains 16 residues. The germline CDR1 and CDR2 sequences are LGHDT and YNNKEL (reference sequence). The V and J ends lost 4 bases and 4 bases respectively, with 20 bases between them. The CDR3 protein is CASSPQTLAVKYEQYF. The CDR3 DNA is TGTGCCAGCAGCCCCCAAACGCTGGCTGTTAAATACGAGCAGTACTTC.

This clonotype was seen just once. This sequence joins TRBV24-1 and TRBJ2-5; D is perhaps TRBD1 (8 bases). Germline V CDR1 and CDR2: KGHDR, SFDVKD. V lost 4 bases to trimming and J lost 4 bases, with 18 bases between them. The length of the CDR3 is 16 residues. The CDR3 spells CATSDPGGRGPETQYF. In nucleotides, the CDR3 is TGTGCCACCAGTGACCCGGGGGGCAGGGGGCCAGAGACCCAGTACTTC.

The table lists this clonotype with a few counts. The rearrangement links TRBV20-1 to TRBJ2-1; D is perhaps TRBD2 (6 bases). The CDR3 is 15 residues long. Germline V CDR1 and CDR2: DFQATT, SNEGSKA (reference sequence). Trimming left V 5 bases short and J 6 bases short, with 20 bases between. The DNA for the CDR3 is TGCAGTGCTCAGCGGGTTTCACTGTGGGTCAATGAGCAGTTCTTC. It specifies CSAQRVSLWVNEQFF.

The chain recombines TRBV20-1 with TRBJ1-5; 7 bases agree with TRBD1. CDR3 size: 16 residues. Trimming at V came to 0 bases and at J to 4 bases, leaving 9 bases not matched to a gene. Germline V CDR1 and CDR2: DFQATT, SNEGSKA (reference sequence). The CDR3 DNA follows: TGCAGTGCTAGAGAGGGGTGGGGGACAGATAATCAGCCCCAGCATTTT. It specifies CSAREGWGTDNQPQHF.

This clonotype was picked up a small number of times. This chain joins TRBV6-5 and TRBJ2-7; D is possibly TRBD1 (6 bases). The CDR3 extends over 14 amino acids. CDR1 and CDR2 from the germline V gene are MNHEY and SVGAGI. V dropped 4 bases and J dropped 2 bases, with 12 bases sitting between them. The CDR3: CASSSSQGPYEQYF. The CDR3 nucleotides are TGTGCCAGCAGTTCCTCACAGGGACCCTACGAGCAGTACTTC.

The chain joins TRBV18 to TRBJ1-1; D gene ambiguous. The germline V gene encodes CDR1 KGHSH and CDR2 LQKENI. CDR3 length equals 16 residues. The V end lost 6 bases, the J end lost 0 bases, and 17 bases lay between the germline ends. The DNA of the CDR3 is TGTGCCAGCTCCCCTGCCCTACAGAGGATGAACACTGAAGCTTTCTTT. This codes for CASSPALQRMNTEAFF. Based on the CDR3 plus reference TRBV18 and TRBJ1-1, the full variable domain is NAGVMQNPRHLVRRRGQEARLRCSPMKGHSHVYWYRQLPEEGLKFMVYLQKENIIDESGMPKERFSAEFPKEGPSILRIQQVVRGDSAAYFCASSPALQRMNTEAFFGQGTRLTVV.

The CDR3 nucleotides read TGCAGCGTTGAAGGCCGCAAGGGACGACCCCCTAATGAGCAGTTCTTC. It yields the protein CSVEGRKGRPPNEQFF. The rearrangement uses TRBV29-1 and TRBJ2-1; D is tentatively TRBD1 or TRBD2 (5 bases each). Germline lookup yields CDR1 SQVTM and CDR2 ANQGSEA. This CDR3 is built from 16 residues. Between the trimmed V and J ends, which lost 1 base and 7 bases, there was a span of 20 bases.

This sequence joins TRBV12-3 or TRBV12-4 and TRBJ2-7; D gene ambiguous. The CDR3 runs to 14 residues. V was cut by 4 bases and J by 4 bases, with 14 bases left in between. The CDR3 spells CASSSIGPGYEQYF. CDR3 DNA: TGTGCCAGCAGTTCGATAGGTCCCGGTTACGAGCAGTACTTC.

The chain carries TRBV20-1 and TRBJ2-5, with D possibly being TRBD1 or TRBD2 (6 bases each). The CDR3 consists of 18 residues. With 3 bases removed from V and 4 bases from J, the gap between germline ends came to 27 bases. Germline V gives CDR1 DFQATT, CDR2 SNEGSKA (reference sequence). The CDR3 DNA reads TGCAGTGCTAGCTTGAGTGGGGCAGGGGAGGTCTTTGGAGAGACCCAGTACTTC. Its protein is CSASLSGAGEVFGETQYF.

The chain combines TRBV29-1 with TRBJ2-7; no reliable D call. The CDR3 has 14 amino acids. Germline CDR1 and CDR2: SQVTM and ANQGSEA. The V end lost 4 bases, the J end lost 1 base, and 14 bases lay between the germline ends. DNA for the CDR3: TGCAGCGTTGGGACGGCCCCCCTTTCCTACGAGCAGTACTTC. Translation gives CSVGTAPLSYEQYF.

This clonotype showed up just a few times. V usage is TRBV7-2 and J usage is TRBJ1-2; 7 bases match TRBD1. This CDR3 is 15 amino acids long. The trim removed 5 bases at V and 0 bases at J, leaving 6 bases unmatched. Germline lookup yields CDR1 SGHTA and CDR2 FQGNSA. CDR3 DNA sequence: TGTGCCAGCAGCCTAGGACAGGAAGCTAACTATGGCTACACCTTC. It specifies CASSLGQEANYGYTF.

On this clonotype itself: A read error may account for a junction end that differs from germline. V gene TRBV28 combines with J gene TRBJ2-1, with a possible D match to TRBD2 (7 bases). CDR3 length equals 15 residues. The germline CDR1 and CDR2 sequences are MDHEN and SYDVKM. The CDR3 loop reads CDSNEGGGPYNEQFF. In nucleotides, the CDR3 is TGTGACAGCAACGAAGGGGGAGGGCCCTACAATGAGCAGTTCTTC.

The V gene is TRBV25-1, the J gene TRBJ2-4, with TRBD2 matching 7 bases. The J call may be incorrect, as the DNA end agrees better with TRBJ2-7. Looked up from germline, CDR1 is MGHDK and CDR2 is SYGVNS. This CDR3 has 14 amino acids. The CDR3 DNA sequence: TGTGCCAGCAGTGACCCGGGGGGACTGGACGAGCAGTACTTC. This encodes CASSDPGGLDEQYF.

The DNA for the CDR3 is TGTGCCAGCAGCCGAGCAGGGCAGGGGGCGAACACTGAAGCTTTCTTT. This sequence encodes CASSRAGQGANTEAFF. The V and J genes are TRBV3-1 and TRBJ1-1; 8 nucleotides align to TRBD1. The CDR3 runs to 16 residues. Germline V gene data show CDR1 as LGHDT and CDR2 as YNNKEL (reference sequence). V lost 4 bases to trimming and J lost 1 base; unmatched junction nucleotides: 8.